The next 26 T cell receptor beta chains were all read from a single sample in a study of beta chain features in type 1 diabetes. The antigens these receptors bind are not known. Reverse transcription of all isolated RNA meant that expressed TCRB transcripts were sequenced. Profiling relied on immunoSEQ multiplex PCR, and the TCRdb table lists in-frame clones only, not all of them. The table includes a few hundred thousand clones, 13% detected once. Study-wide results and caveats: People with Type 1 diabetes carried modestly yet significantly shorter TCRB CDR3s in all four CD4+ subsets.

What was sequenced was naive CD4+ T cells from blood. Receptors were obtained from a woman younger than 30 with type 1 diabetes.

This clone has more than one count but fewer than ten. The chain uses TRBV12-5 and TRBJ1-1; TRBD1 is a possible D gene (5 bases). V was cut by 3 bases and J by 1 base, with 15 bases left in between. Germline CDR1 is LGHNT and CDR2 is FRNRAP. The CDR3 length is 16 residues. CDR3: CASGFMMRQRNTEAFF. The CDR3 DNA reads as TGTGCTAGTGGTTTCATGATGAGACAGAGGAACACTGAAGCTTTCTTT.

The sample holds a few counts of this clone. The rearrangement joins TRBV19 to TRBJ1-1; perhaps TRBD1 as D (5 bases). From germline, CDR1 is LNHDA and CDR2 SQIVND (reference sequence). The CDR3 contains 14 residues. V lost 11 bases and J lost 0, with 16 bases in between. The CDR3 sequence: CASQLGGMNTEAFF. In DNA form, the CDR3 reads TGTGCCTCCCAGCTCGGGGGAATGAACACTGAAGCTTTCTTT.

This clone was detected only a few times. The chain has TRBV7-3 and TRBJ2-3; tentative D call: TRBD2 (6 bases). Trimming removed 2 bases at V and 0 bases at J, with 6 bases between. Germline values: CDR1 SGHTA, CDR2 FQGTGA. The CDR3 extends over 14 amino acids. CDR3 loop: CASSLGTSTDTQYF. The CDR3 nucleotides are TGTGCCAGCAGCTTAGGGACTAGCACAGATACGCAGTATTTT.

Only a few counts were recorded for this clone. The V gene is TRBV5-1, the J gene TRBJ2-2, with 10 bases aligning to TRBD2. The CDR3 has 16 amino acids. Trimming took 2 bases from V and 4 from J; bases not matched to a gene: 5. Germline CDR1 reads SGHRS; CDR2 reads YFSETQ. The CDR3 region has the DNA TGCGCCAGCAGCTTTACTTTAGCGGGAGGCACCGGGGAGCTGTTTTTT. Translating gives CASSFTLAGGTGELFF.

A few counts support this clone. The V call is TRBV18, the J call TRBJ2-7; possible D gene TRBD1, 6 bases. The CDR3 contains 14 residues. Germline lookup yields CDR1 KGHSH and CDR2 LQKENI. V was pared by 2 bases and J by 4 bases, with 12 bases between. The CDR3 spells CASSPSAGAYEQYV. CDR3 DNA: TGTGCCAGCTCACCAAGTGCAGGGGCTTACGAGCAGTACGTC.

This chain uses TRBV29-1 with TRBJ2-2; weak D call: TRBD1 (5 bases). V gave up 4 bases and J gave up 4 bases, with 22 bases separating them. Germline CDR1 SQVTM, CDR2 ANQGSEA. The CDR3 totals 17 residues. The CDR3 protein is CSVGMSPNQGSTGELFF. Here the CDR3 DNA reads TGCAGCGTTGGAATGAGTCCTAATCAGGGTAGCACCGGGGAGCTGTTTTTT.

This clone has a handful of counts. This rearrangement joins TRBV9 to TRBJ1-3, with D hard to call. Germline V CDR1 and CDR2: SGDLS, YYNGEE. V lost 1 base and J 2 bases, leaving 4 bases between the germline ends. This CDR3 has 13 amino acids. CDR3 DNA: TGTGCCAGCAGCGTATCAGCTGGAAACACCATATATTTT. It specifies CASSVSAGNTIYF.

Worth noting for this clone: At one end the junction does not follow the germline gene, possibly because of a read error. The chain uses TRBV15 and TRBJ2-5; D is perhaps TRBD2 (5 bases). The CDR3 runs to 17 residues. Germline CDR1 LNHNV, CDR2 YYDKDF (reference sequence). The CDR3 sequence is CATSRDKGAVPKETQYF. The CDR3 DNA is TGTGCCACCAGCCGAGACAAGGGAGCAGTGCCCAAAGAGACCCAGTACTTC.

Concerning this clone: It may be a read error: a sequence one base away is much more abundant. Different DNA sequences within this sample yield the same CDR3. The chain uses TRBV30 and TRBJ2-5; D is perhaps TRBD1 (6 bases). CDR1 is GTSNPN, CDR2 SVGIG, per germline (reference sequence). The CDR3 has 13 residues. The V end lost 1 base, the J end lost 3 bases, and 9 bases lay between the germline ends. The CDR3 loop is CAWSGDRKETQYF. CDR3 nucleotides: TGTGCCTGGAGTGGTGACAGGAAAGAGACCCAGTACTTC. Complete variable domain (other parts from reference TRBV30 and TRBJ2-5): SQTIHQWPATLVQPVGSPLSLECTVEGTSNPNLYWYRQAAGRGLQLLFYSVGIGQISSEVPQNLSASRPQDRQFILSSKKLLLSDSGFYLCAWSGDRKETQYFGPGTRLLVL.

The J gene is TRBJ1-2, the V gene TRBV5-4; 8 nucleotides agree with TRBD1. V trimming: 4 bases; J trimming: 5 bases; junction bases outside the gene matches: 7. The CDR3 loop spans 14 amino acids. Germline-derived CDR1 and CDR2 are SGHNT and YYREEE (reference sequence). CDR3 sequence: CASSLQGGGYGYTF. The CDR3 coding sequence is TGTGCCAGCAGCCTACAGGGGGGAGGATATGGCTACACCTTC.

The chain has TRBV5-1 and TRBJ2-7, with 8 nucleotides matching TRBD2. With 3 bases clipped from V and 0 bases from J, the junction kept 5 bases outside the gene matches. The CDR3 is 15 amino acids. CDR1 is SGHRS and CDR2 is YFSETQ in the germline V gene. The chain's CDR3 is CASSSIAGSSYEQYF. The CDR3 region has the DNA TGCGCCAGCAGCTCGATAGCGGGGAGCTCCTACGAGCAGTACTTC. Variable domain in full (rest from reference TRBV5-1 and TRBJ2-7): KAGVTQTPRYLIKTRGQQVTLSCSPISGHRSVSWYQQTPGQGLQFLFEYFSETQRNKGNFPGRFSGRQFSNSRSEMNVSTLELGDSALYLCASSSIAGSSYEQYFGPGTRLTVT.

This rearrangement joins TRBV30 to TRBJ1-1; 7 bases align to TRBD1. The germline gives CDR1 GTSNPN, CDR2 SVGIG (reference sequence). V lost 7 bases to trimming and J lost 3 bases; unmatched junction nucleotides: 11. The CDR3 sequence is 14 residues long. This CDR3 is CAFERQGRDTEAFF. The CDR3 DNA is TGTGCCTTCGAGAGACAGGGACGAGACACTGAAGCTTTCTTT.

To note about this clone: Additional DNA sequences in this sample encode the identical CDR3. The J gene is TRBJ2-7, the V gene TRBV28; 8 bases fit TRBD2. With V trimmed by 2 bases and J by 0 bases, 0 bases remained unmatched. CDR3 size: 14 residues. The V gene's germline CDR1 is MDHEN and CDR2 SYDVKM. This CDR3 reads CASSLSGSSYEQYF. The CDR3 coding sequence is TGTGCCAGCAGTTTAAGCGGGAGCTCCTACGAGCAGTACTTC.

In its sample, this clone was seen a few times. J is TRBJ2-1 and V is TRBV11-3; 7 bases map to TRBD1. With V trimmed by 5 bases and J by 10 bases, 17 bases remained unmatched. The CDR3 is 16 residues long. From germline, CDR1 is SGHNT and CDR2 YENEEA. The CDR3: CASSLISGQASIEQFF. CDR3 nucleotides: TGTGCCAGCAGCCTAATTTCCGGACAGGCTAGCATCGAGCAGTTCTTC.

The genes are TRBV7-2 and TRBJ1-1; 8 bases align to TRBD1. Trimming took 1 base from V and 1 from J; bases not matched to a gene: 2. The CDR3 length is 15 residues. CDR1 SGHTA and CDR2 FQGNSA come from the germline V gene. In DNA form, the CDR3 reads TGTGCCAGCAGCTTAGGGACAGGGCCGAACACTGAAGCTTTCTTT. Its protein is CASSLGTGPNTEAFF.

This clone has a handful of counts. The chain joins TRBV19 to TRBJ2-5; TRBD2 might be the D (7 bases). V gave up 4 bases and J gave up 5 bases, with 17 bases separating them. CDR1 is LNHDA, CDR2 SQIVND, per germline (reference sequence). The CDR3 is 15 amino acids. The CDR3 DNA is TGTGCCAGTAGTACCTCCGGGGGGCTCTGGGAGACCCAGTACTTC. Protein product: CASSTSGGLWETQYF.

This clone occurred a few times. In nucleotides, the CDR3 is TGCGCCAGCAGTCGTGGCGGGAGGGCCTACAATGAGCAGTTCTTC. This sequence encodes CASSRGGRAYNEQFF. V usage is TRBV5-1 and J usage is TRBJ2-1; 9 bases fit TRBD2. CDR1 is SGHRS and CDR2 is YFSETQ in the germline V gene. This CDR3 is 15 amino acids long. V shed 5 bases and J 2 bases; nucleotides not matched to a gene: 5.

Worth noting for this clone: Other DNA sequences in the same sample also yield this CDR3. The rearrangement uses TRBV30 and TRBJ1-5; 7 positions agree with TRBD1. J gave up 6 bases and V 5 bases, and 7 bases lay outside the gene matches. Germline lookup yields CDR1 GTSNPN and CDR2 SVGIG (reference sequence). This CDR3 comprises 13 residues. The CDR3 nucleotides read TGTGCCTGGTCCAGACAGGGAGGTCAGCCCCAGCATTTT. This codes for CAWSRQGGQPQHF.

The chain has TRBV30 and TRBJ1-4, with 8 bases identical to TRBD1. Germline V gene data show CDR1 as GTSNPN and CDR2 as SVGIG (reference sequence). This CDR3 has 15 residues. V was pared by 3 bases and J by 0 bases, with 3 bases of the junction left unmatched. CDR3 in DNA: TGTGCCTGGAGGAGGGGACAGGCAACTAATGAAAAACTGTTTTTT. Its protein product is CAWRRGQATNEKLFF.

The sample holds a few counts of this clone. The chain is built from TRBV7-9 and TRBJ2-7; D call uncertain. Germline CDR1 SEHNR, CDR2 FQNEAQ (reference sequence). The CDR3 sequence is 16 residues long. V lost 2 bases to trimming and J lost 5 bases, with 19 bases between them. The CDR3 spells CASSLPLTRGVNEQYF. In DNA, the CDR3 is TGTGCCAGCAGCTTACCCCTCACACGTGGAGTCAACGAGCAGTACTTC.

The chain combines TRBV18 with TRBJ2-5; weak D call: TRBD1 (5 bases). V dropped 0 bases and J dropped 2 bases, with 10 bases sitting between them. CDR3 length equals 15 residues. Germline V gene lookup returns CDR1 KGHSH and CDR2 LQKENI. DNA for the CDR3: TGTGCCAGCTCACCACCTGGGGCAGAACAAGAGACCCAGTACTTC. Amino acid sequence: CASSPPGAEQETQYF.

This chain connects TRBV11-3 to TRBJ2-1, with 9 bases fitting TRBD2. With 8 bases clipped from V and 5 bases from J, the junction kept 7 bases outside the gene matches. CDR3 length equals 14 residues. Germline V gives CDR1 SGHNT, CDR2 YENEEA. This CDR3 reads CASHSGGVNNEQFF. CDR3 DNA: TGTGCCAGCCATAGCGGGGGCGTGAACAATGAGCAGTTCTTC. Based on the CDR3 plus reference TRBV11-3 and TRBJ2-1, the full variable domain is EAGVVQSPRYKIIEKKQPVAFWCNPISGHNTLYWYLQNLGQGPELLIRYENEEAVDDSQLPKDRFSAERLKGVDSTLKIQPAELGDSAVYLCASHSGGVNNEQFFGPGTRLTVL.

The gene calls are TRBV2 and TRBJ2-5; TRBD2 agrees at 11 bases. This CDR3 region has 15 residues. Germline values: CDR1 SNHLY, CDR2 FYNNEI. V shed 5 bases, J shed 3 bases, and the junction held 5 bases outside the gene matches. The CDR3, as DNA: TGTGCCAGCAGTCCCGGGACTAGCGGAAAAGAGACCCAGTACTTC. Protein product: CASSPGTSGKETQYF.

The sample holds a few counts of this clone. As DNA, the CDR3 is TGCGCCAGCAGCCTCTTGACTAGCGGGAGAGATGAGCAGTTCTTC. The encoded protein is CASSLLTSGRDEQFF. The chain combines TRBV5-1 with TRBJ2-1, with 12 bases aligning to TRBD2. V was pared by 4 bases and J by 8 bases, with 7 bases of the junction left unmatched. This CDR3 comprises 15 residues. The germline CDR1 and CDR2 sequences are SGHRS and YFSETQ.

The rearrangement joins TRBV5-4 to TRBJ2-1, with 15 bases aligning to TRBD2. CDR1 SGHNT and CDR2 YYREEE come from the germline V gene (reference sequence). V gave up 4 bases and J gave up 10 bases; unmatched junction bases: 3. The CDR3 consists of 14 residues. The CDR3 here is CASSPGLAGGEQFF. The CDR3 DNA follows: TGTGCCAGCAGCCCGGGACTAGCGGGAGGCGAGCAGTTCTTC.

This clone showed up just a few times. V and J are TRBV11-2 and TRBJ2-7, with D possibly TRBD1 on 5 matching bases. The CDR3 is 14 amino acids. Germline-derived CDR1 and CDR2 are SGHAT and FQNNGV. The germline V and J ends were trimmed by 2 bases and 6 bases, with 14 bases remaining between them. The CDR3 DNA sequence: TGTGCCAGCAGCTTAATTCCATTAGGGGTCGAGCAGTACGTC. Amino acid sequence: CASSLIPLGVEQYV.